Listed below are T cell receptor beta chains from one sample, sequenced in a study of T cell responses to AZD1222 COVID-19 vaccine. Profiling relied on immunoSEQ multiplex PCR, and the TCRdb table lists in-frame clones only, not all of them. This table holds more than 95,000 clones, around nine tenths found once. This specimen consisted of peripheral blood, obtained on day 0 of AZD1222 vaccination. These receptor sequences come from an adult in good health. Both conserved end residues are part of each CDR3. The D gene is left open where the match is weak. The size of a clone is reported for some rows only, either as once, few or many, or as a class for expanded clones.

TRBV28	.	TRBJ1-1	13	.	TGTGCCAGCCGTACCGGGGGCGACACTGAAGCTTTCTTT	CASRTGGDTEAFF
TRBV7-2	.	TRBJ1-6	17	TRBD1	TGTGCCAGCAGCTTAGTTACAGGGGGCGGCTATGACTCACCCCTCCACTTT	CASSLVTGGGYDSPLHF
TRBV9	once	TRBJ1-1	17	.	TGTGCCAGCAGCGTAGCTACGGGTGGGATCCTTAACACTGAAGCTTTCTTT	CASSVATGGILNTEAFF
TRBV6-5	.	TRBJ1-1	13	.	TGTGCCAGCCAAGGACGGCTGAACACTGAAGCTTTCTTT	CASQGRLNTEAFF
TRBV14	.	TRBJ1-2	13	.	TGTGCCAGCAGCCAAGACACATACTATGGCTACACCTTC	CASSQDTYYGYTF
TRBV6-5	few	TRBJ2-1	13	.	TGTGCCAGCAGCGTTTATACGGGTAATGAGCAGTTCTTC	CASSVYTGNEQFF
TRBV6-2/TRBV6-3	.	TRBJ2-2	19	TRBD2	TGTGCCAGCAGTTACGAACCCGGGACTAGCGTTTATAGCACCGGGGAGCTGTTTTTT	CASSYEPGTSVYSTGELFF
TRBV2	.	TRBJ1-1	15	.	TGTGCCAGCATCCGGACAGTGCCCATGAACACTGAAGCTTTCTTT	CASIRTVPMNTEAFF
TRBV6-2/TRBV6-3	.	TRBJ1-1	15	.	TGTGCCAGCAGTTACCAGACAGGCCTGGACACTGAAGCTTTCTTT	CASSYQTGLDTEAFF
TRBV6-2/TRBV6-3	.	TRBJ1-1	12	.	TGTGCCAGCAGTGCAGGGTACACTGAAGCTTTCTTT	CASSAGYTEAFF
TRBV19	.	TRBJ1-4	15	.	TGTGCCAGTAGAGGCCAGGGTGCAACTAATGAAAAACTGTTTTTT	CASRGQGATNEKLFF
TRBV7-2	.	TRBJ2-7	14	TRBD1	TGTGCCAGCAGCTCCGGGGACAGAACCTACGAGCAGTACTTC	CASSSGDRTYEQYF
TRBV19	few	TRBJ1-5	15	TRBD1	TGTGCCAGTACCCCGGGGGACAGGGGGCATCAGCCCCAGCATTTT	CASTPGDRGHQPQHF
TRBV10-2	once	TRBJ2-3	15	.	TGCGCCAGCCGATCGACGGATCCAAGCACAGATACGCAGTATTTT	CASRSTDPSTDTQYF
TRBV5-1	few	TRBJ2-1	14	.	TGCGCCAGCAGCTTGGTTGGACCATACAATGAGCAGTTCTTC	CASSLVGPYNEQFF
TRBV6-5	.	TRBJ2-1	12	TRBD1	TGTGCCAGCTTTCGAACCGGGACAGGGGGGTTCTTC	CASFRTGTGGFF
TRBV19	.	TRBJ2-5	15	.	TGTGCCAGTAGTGGTCAGGGGGGCGGCGGAGAGACCCAGTACTTC	CASSGQGGGGETQYF
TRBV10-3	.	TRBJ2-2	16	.	TGTGCCATCAGTGCGGGGCAGGGATCGAACACCGGGGAGCTGTTTTTT	CAISAGQGSNTGELFF
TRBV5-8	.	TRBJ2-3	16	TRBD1	TGTGCCAGCAGCACGAACAGGGGACAGTTTTCAGATACGCAGTATTTT	CASSTNRGQFSDTQYF
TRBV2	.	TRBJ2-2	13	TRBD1	TGTGCCAGTCGACAGGGCGGCGCCGGGGAGCTGTTTTTT	CASRQGGAGELFF
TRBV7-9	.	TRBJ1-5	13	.	TGTGCCAGCAGCCCGCAGGGAAATCAGCCCCAGCATTTT	CASSPQGNQPQHF
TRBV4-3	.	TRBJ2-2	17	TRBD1	TGCGCCAGCAGCCAAGGGTTAGGACAGGGTCTTACCGGGGAGCTGTTTTTT	CASSQGLGQGLTGELFF
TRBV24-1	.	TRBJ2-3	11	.	TGTGCCACCAGTGATTACGATACGCAGTATTTT	CATSDYDTQYF
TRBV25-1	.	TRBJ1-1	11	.	TGTGCCAGCCAGGGGTTCACTGAAGCTTTCTTT	CASQGFTEAFF
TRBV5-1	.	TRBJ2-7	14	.	TGCGCCAGCAGCTTGGATTCCGGCTCCTACGAGCAGTACTTC	CASSLDSGSYEQYF
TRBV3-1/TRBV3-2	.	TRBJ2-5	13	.	TGTGCCAGCAGCCAGCCAAGTCGGGACAAGGAGTACTTC	CASSQPSRDKEYF
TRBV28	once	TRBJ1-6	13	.	TGTGCCAGCAGTTTTCAGGGAACTTCACCCCTCCACTTT	CASSFQGTSPLHF
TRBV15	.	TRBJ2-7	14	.	TGTGCCACCAGCAGAGATCCTGGGATTAACGAGCAGTACTTC	CATSRDPGINEQYF
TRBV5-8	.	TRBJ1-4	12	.	TGTGCCAGCAGCTTGAACAGGGTAAAACTGTTTTTT	CASSLNRVKLFF
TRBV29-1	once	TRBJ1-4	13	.	TGCAGCGTTGCGCGCCCCCGGGAAGAAAAACTGTTTTTT	CSVARPREEKLFF
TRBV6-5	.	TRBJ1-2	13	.	TGTGCCAGCACTAACGTAGCTGTCTATGGCTACACCTTC	CASTNVAVYGYTF
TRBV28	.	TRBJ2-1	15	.	TGTGCCAGCAGTTCTCCCGGGGCAGGCAAAGATGAGCAGTTCTTC	CASSSPGAGKDEQFF
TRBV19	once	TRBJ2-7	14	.	TGTGCCAGTAGTATCTCGGCAGCTACCTACGAGCAGTACTTC	CASSISAATYEQYF
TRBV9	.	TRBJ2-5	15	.	TGTGCCAGCAGCGTAAGTCCCAGGGAACAAGAGACCCAGTACTTC	CASSVSPREQETQYF
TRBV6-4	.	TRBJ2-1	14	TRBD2	TGTGCCAGCAGTGACTCGCTAGCGGGAGGGCCTGAGTTCTTC	CASSDSLAGGPEFF
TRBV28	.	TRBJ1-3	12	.	TGTGCCAGCACTGAAACTGGAAACACCATATATTTT	CASTETGNTIYF
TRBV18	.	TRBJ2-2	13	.	TGTGCCAGCTCACCCTCGAACACCGGGGAGCTGTTTTTT	CASSPSNTGELFF
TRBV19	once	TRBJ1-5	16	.	TGTGCCAGTAGTATACCCTCATCCGGGTTGGGGGAGCCCCAGCATTTT	CASSIPSSGLGEPQHF
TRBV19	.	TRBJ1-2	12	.	TGTGCCAGTAGTATTCCCCAGGGTAGCTACACCTTC	CASSIPQGSYTF
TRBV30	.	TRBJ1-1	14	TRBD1	TGTGCCTGGAGTCAACAGACAGGGTACACTGAAGCTTTCTTT	CAWSQQTGYTEAFF
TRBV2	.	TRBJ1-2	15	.	TGTGCCAGCAGTGTGGGGCAGGCGAAGTACTATGGCTACACCTTC	CASSVGQAKYYGYTF
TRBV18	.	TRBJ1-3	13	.	TGTGCCAGCTCACCAACAGAGGGAAACACCATATATTTT	CASSPTEGNTIYF
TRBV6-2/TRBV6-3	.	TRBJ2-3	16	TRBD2	TGTGCCAGCAGCTTTTCGCGGGGGGGCCTCCCAGATACGCAGTATTTT	CASSFSRGGLPDTQYF
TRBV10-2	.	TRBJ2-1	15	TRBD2	TGCGCCAGCAGTGGTGGACTAGCGGGGCACAATGAGCAGTTCTTC	CASSGGLAGHNEQFF
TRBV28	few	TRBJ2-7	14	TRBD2	TGTGCCAGCAGCGGGGAGGGTGTTTTCTACGAGCAGTACTTC	CASSGEGVFYEQYF
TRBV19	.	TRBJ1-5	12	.	TGTGCCAGTTCAGGGTTTGTTCAGCCCCAGCATTTT	CASSGFVQPQHF
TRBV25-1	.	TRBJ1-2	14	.	TGTGCCAGCAGTGATCCGGGGTCTAGCTATGGCTACACCTTC	CASSDPGSSYGYTF
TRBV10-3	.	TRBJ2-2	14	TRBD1	TGTGCCATCAGCGACAGGGAACACACCGGGGAGCTGTTTTTT	CAISDREHTGELFF
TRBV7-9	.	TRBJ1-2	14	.	TGTGCCAGCAGCCGATCCACAGGTGTCTATGGCTACACCTTC	CASSRSTGVYGYTF
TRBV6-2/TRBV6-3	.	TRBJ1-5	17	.	TGTGCCAGCAGTTACTCGAATGGGGCCCCTGGGAATCAGCCCCAGCATTTT	CASSYSNGAPGNQPQHF
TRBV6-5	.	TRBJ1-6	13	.	TGTGCCAGCAGTTACTCGGAGGATTCACCCCTCCACTTT	CASSYSEDSPLHF
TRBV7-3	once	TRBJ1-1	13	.	TGTGCCAGCAGCACCTTGAGGGACACTGAAGCTTTCTTT	CASSTLRDTEAFF
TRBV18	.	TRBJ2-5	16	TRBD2	TGTGCCAGCTCACCACCTCCGGGACTAGCGGGGGAGACCCAGTACTTC	CASSPPPGLAGETQYF
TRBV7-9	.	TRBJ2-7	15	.	TGTGCCAGCAGCTCCCCAGGTCCCAGCTACTACGAGCAGTACTTC	CASSSPGPSYYEQYF